Below, one T cell receptor beta chain is given with its context. Its antigen is still unknown. The data derive from a study of OX40 agonist ivuxolimab in advanced cancers. Across the study: An anti-OX40 (CD134) antibody with agonistic activity, ivuxolimab, was administered to patients. The study, taken as a whole, reports: Doses of 0.1 to 3.0 mg/kg were accompanied by clonal expansion of CD4+ and CD8+ blood T cells by week 6.

This table comes from immunoSEQ multiplex PCR, and its TCRdb copy is limited to in-frame clones, with some not included. The sample lists about 95,000 clones; roughly 90% were seen once. Germline CDR1 reads SGHRS; CDR2 reads YFSETQ. V gave up 0 bases and J gave up 0 bases, with 10 bases separating them. There are 16 residues in the CDR3. Autoimmune disease history or systemic immunosuppression led to patient exclusion. On cycle 4 day 1 and cycle 7 day 1, as well as at baseline, blood was sampled. The chain links TRBV5-1 to TRBJ1-3, with D possibly being TRBD1 (6 bases). The sequence derives from an adult with an advanced solid tumor such as melanoma, head and neck, liver or kidney cancer. The sequenced sample was CD4+ or CD8+ T cells sorted from blood, obtained in a trial of the OX40 agonist ivuxolimab. In DNA, the CDR3 is TGCGCCAGCAGCTTGGCGGGACAAAGCTCTGGAAACACCATATATTTT. Its translation is CASSLAGQSSGNTIYF.